This is a list of T cell receptor beta chains from one sample in a study of metastatic and nonmetastatic thyroid tumors. With MiXCR, TCRdb reprocessed the PCR reads. The sample has 25,000 to 30,000 clones, about 15% seen once; the top ten hold about 15%. The sample was blood. The receptors originated from a male donor with papillary thyroid cancer or a benign thyroid nodule (not recorded which). Some clones in this sample may be carry-over from other donors' samples. Each CDR3 is given with its conserved first and last residue. A D gene is named only where the DNA matches it firmly. Some rows have no size entry. The others give once, few or many, or a class for an expanded clone.

>medium-sized|.|TRBV7-8|TRBJ2-7
TGTGCCAGCAGCGGGCCCTACGAGCAGTACTTC
CASSGPYEQYF
>many|TRBD2|TRBV6-1|TRBJ2-1
TGTGCCAGCAGACAACCGGGACTAGCGGGAGATCGCGAGTTCTTC
CASRQPGLAGDREFF
>many|.|TRBV5-6|TRBJ1-5
TGTGCCAGCAGCTTGGCATCCGGTTTTGGGAATCAGCCCCAGCATTTT
CASSLASGFGNQPQHF
>.|.|TRBV30|TRBJ1-3
TGTGCCTGGATTGCCGTGTGTCCAGGAAACACCATATATTTT
CAWIAVCPGNTIYF
>many|.|TRBV27|TRBJ1-6
TGTGCCAGCAGTTTAGTTCTTTCCTCACCCCTCCACTTT
CASSLVLSSPLHF
>once|.|TRBV11-3|TRBJ2-2
TGTGCCAGCAGCTTAGGGGTGACAGTGAACACCGGGGAGCTGTTTTTT
CASSLGVTVNTGELFF
>.|.|TRBV6-1|TRBJ1-5
TGTGCCAGCACGTACCGGTGTGTAAGCAATCAGTCCCAGCATTTT
CASTYRCVSNQSQHF
>many|TRBD2|TRBV5-8|TRBJ2-3
TGTGCCAGCAGCTTGGGGACTAGCGGCACAGATACGCAGTATTTT
CASSLGTSGTDTQYF
>many|TRBD2|TRBV20-1|TRBJ2-1
TGCAGTGCGGAGGGACTAGCGGGAGTCAATGAGCAGTTCTTC
CSAEGLAGVNEQFF
>.|.|TRBV18|TRBJ2-1
TGTGCCAGCTCACCTCCCCAAGTGTACTCCTACAATGAGCAGTTCTTC
CASSPPQVYSYNEQFF
>.|.|TRBV18|TRBJ2-7
TGTGCCAGCTCACCCGGGGGACAGACCTACGAGCAGTACTTC
CASSPGGQTYEQYF
>many|.|TRBV18|TRBJ1-5
TGTGCCAGCTCACCAGGGTTCGTCGATCAGCCCCAGCATTTT
CASSPGFVDQPQHF
>.|TRBD1|TRBV20-1|TRBJ2-7
TGCAGTGCTGGGGACAGGGTTTCCTACGAGCAGTACTTC
CSAGDRVSYEQYF
>many|.|TRBV20-1|TRBJ1-1
TGCAGTGCTAGTGGGGAGACTGAAGCTTTCTTT
CSASGETEAFF
>many|.|TRBV7-3|TRBJ2-3
TGTGCCAGCAGCGACGGGACCGCGGGCCCCACAGATACGCAGTATTTT
CASSDGTAGPTDTQYF
>.|TRBD2|TRBV28|TRBJ2-7
TGTGCCAGCACCCCCCCGGCCGGGGGGTTCCACGAGCAGTACTTC
CASTPPAGGFHEQYF
>many|TRBD2|TRBV27|TRBJ2-3
TGTGCCAGCAGTTCACCGGGACTAGCGGGGAGGGATACGCAGTATTTT
CASSSPGLAGRDTQYF
>many|.|TRBV19|TRBJ1-3
TGTGCCAGTACCGAGGGCAGGGCTTCTGGAAACACCATATATTTT
CASTEGRASGNTIYF
>many|.|TRBV30|TRBJ2-5
TGTGCCTGGAGGGGGGCTAGCGGAGCCCTCCAGTACTTC
CAWRGASGALQYF
>few|.|TRBV2|TRBJ2-1
TGTGCCAGCATCCGAATGGGGTGCCATGAGCAGTTCTTC
CASIRMGCHEQFF
>.|.|TRBV3-1|TRBJ2-7
TGTGCCAGCAGCCCCGACCAGGGTTACGAGCAGTACTTC
CASSPDQGYEQYF
>many|.|TRBV29-1|TRBJ1-3
TGCAGCGGTGTGACAGGAATAAGGGGGATAAGGTTAAACACCATATATTTT
CSGVTGIRGIRLNTIYF
>.|.|TRBV29-1|TRBJ2-1
TGCAGCGTGGAGGGCCCTTTTAACTACAATGAGCAGTTCTTC
CSVEGPFNYNEQFF
>medium-sized|TRBD2|TRBV11-2|TRBJ2-7
TGTGCCAGCAGCAAGACCGGACTAGCGGGGGCTACGGAGCAGTACTTC
CASSKTGLAGATEQYF
>.|.|TRBV20-1|TRBJ1-1
TGCAGTGCTAGAGAGGGGGGTGGGATCGGTAACACTGAAGCTTTCTTT
CSAREGGGIGNTEAFF
>.|TRBD2|TRBV6-1|TRBJ2-7
TGTGCCAGCCGTGACACCCCCGGGACTAGCGGAGAAGAGCAGTACTTC
CASRDTPGTSGEEQYF
>.|.|TRBV5-1|TRBJ2-7
TGCGCCAGCAGCCTAACAGGGTCCGCCTACGAGCAGTACTTC
CASSLTGSAYEQYF
>many|TRBD1|TRBV28|TRBJ2-6
TGTGCCAGCAGTTTATGGGCCCCCGGGACAGGGGATTTTTCTGGGGCCAACGTCCTGACTTTC
CASSLWAPGTGDFSGANVLTF
>.|TRBD2|TRBV7-6|TRBJ2-3
TGTGCCATCAGCTTATCGATCGGGGGGAGGACAGATACGCAGTATTTT
CAISLSIGGRTDTQYF
>.|TRBD1|TRBV20-1|TRBJ2-7
TGCAGTGCTAGTGTACCGGGACAGGGGGCGGAAGAGCAGTACTTC
CSASVPGQGAEEQYF
>many|.|TRBV6-1|TRBJ2-3
TGTGCCAGCAGTGAATTTGGGAACACAGATACGCAGTATTTT
CASSEFGNTDTQYF
>few|TRBD2|TRBV6-1|TRBJ2-1
TGTGCCAGCAGCGATAAAACTAGCGGGCAACGCAATGAGCAGTTCTTC
CASSDKTSGQRNEQFF
>.|.|TRBV27|TRBJ1-2
TGTGCCAGCAGTTTATTCGCCTCTTTCAGAGGGTACTATGGCTACACCTTC
CASSLFASFRGYYGYTF
>many|.|TRBV6-2/TRBV6-3|TRBJ2-1
TGTGCCAGCAGCCGGTATAAGGGGAGCGAGCAGTTCTTC
CASSRYKGSEQFF
>many|.|TRBV5-5|TRBJ2-3
TGTGCCAGCAGTTATGAAGGACAAGGCACAGATACGCAGTATTTT
CASSYEGQGTDTQYF
>once|TRBD1|TRBV11-3|TRBJ1-4
TGTGCCAGCAGCTTGGGACAGGGGGAAGAACTGTTTTTT
CASSLGQGEELFF